Sequencing of this TCR beta chain was carried out in a study of siplizumab effects on memory and regulatory T cells (dated by TCRdb to the late 2010s). About the study as a whole: The effect of the anti-CD2 antibody siplizumab on alloreactive T-cell subsets was examined in allogeneic mixed lymphocyte reactions constructed from human PBMCs. Study-wide findings and limitations: Roughly 75-96% of proliferating CD4+ or CD8+ clones could not be assigned a naive or memory phenotype. The cumulative frequency of alloreactive sequences that could be traced back to unstimulated CD4+ memory T cells was significantly reduced by siplizumab. Of the alloreactive CD4+ clones that could be mapped, the Treg-derived share averaged around 70% with siplizumab compared with around 27% in control reactions. Sequences below about 10^-5 frequency were poorly captured, so only a minor fraction of alloreactive clones could be mapped to unstimulated subsets. Unstimulated naive T cells appeared more diverse than memory T cells, and naive cells seemed to contribute substantially to the alloresponse. Whether proliferating Tregs from siplizumab cultures were suppressive was not functionally confirmed.

Sorted unstimulated T cells, along with proliferating T cells recovered from mixed lymphocyte reactions, underwent TCRbeta CDR3 sequencing. Fresh whole blood from roughly nine HLA-typed healthy donors was used as the source from which PBMCs were isolated. To map where alloreactive clones came from, unstimulated CD4+ regulatory T cells were FACS-sorted. As concerns this clone: Which antigen it targets is not known. No base-level quality is on record; no much larger clone is a single base apart.

The library was produced with the immunoSEQ multiplex PCR assay. Roughly 10^5 TCR templates per sample were assayed on the deep sequencing platform. Genomic DNA extracted from sorted T cells was the material used for TCRbeta CDR3 sequencing. The authors' pipeline ran thus. The R programming language was used for clonal analysis of TCRbeta CDR3 data. Alloreactive CD4+ and CD8+ clones were defined by comparing unstimulated samples with post-reaction CFSE-low samples. Regulatory or non-regulatory origin was assigned to alloreactive CD4+ clones by matching of sequences to sorted unstimulated Treg and non-Treg repertoires. Entries here come from immuneACCESS through TCRdb and include only in-frame sequences with V and J called. Some clones fail to appear in such tables; in the studies checked, an unresolved V gene covers under half of the shortfall, and the cause of the remainder is unknown. Clone size and the V and J calls come from that table; the DNA yielded D and trimming. The sample contains over 100,000 clones, 90% to 95% of them found a single time. The ten biggest clones cover under 0.75% of the sample.

The sequence was obtained from a human donor in good health. Sample: Tregs sorted from blood.

CDR3 sequence: CASSEGGLREKLFF. The nucleotide sequence is given as TGTGCCAGTAGTGAAGGGGGTCTAAGAGAAAAACTGTTTTTT. The chain was built from TRBV19 and TRBJ1-4, with a tentative D gene TRBD1 over 6 matching bases. From the cysteine up to the phenylalanine, the CDR3 has a length of 14 residues. The entry retains the CDR3 DNA only, 42 bases that are in frame from base 1. CDR1 and CDR2, looked up from the germline V gene (reference sequence), are LNHDA and SQIVND. V gives up 5 bases and J gives up 8 bases, and the segment between their germline ends measures 15 bases.